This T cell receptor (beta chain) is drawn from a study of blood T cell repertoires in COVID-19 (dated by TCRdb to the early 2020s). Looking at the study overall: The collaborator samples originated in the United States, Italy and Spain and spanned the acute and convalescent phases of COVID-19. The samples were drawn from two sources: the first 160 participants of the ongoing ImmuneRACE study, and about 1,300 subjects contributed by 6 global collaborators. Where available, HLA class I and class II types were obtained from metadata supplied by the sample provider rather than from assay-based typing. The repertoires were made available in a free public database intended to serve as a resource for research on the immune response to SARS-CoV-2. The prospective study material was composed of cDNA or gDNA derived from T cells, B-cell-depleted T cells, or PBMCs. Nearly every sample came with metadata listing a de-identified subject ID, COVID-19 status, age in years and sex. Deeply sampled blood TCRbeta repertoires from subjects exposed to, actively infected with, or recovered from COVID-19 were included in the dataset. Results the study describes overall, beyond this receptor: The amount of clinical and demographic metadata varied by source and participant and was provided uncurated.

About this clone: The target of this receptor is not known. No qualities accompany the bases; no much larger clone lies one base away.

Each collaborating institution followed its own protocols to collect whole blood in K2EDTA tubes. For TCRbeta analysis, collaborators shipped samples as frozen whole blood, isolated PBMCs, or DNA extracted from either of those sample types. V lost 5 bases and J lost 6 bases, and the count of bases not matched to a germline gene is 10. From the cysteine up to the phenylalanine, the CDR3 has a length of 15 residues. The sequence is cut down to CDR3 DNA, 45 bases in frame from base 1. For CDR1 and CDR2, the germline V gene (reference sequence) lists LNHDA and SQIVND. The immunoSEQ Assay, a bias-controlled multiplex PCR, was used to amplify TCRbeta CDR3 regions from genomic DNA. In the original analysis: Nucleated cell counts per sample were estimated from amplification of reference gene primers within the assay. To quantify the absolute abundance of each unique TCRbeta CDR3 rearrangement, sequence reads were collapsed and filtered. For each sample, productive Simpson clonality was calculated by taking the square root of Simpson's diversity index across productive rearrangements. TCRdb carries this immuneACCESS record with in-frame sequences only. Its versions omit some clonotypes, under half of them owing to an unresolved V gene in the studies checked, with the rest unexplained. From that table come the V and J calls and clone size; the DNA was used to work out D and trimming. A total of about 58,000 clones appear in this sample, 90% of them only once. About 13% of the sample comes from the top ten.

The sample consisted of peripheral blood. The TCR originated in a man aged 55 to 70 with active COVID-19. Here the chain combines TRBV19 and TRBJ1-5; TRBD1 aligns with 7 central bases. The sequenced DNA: TGTGCCAGTAGTGCATTACAGGGGCCGGGTCAGCCCCAGCATTTT. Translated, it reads CASSALQGPGQPQHF.